This T cell receptor (beta chain) was captured by sequencing in a study of blood T cell repertoires in COVID-19. About the research overall: COVID-19 samples, acute and convalescent, were from the United States, Italy and Spain.

Authors' data handling: Amplifying reference gene primers gave estimates of nucleated cell counts. Only in-frame clones appear in the TCRdb table, and some are missing; sequencing was by immunoSEQ multiplex PCR. V, J and clone size derive from that table, while D and trimming were established from the DNA sequence. Of around 68,000 clones in the sample, 80% to 90% are singletons; the top ten hold around 2%. This CDR3 region has 15 residues. Germline V gene lookup returns CDR1 SGHKS and CDR2 YYEKEE (reference sequence). The V and J ends lost 1 base and 5 bases, in that order; junction bases with no gene match: 5.

This chain connects TRBV5-5 to TRBJ2-2, with 7 bases that match TRBD2. The sample consisted of peripheral blood. This receptor was obtained from a human donor in a cohort sampled during active COVID-19. CDR3: CASSLKRDLTGELFF. The CDR3 DNA reads as TGTGCCAGCAGCTTGAAGCGGGACCTAACCGGGGAGCTGTTTTTT.